Presented here are 19 T cell receptor beta chains from one specimen sequenced in a study of cytomegalovirus exposure and HLA in healthy donors (dated by TCRdb to 2016 to 2017). Library creation used the immunoSEQ multiplex PCR assay. A mixture of 60 forward primers for TCR Vbeta segments and 13 reverse primers for TCR Jbeta segments was used in the multiplex PCR. TCRdb re-hosts the immuneACCESS table, in-frame sequences only. Its copies lack some clones; in the studies checked, an unresolved V gene accounts for under half of them, and the cause for the rest is not known. This sample comprises 95,000 to 150,000 clones, roughly a tenth of them detected only once. The ten largest clones represent 4.5% to 5% of the sample. Sequenced sample: PBMCs. These TCRs come from a woman younger than 35 in good health and CMV-seropositive.

This clone has more than one count but fewer than ten. The chain has TRBV27 and TRBJ1-1, with no clear D. CDR1 MNHEY and CDR2 SMNVEV come from the germline V gene (reference sequence). CDR3 length: 21 amino acids. V was trimmed by 8 bases and J by 1 base, leaving 35 bases between them. CDR3 nucleotides: TGTGCCAGCGAAAAACACCGGGCCAACAACAAGATCCGGCGGGCGAACACTGAAGCTTTCTTT. Amino acid sequence: CASEKHRANNKIRRANTEAFF.

The CDR3 protein is CASSVTGMNGHEQFF. The CDR3 DNA reads as TGTGCCAGCAGTGTAACAGGGATGAACGGGCATGAGCAGTTCTTC. This chain joins TRBV27 and TRBJ2-1; D might be TRBD1 (6 bases). This CDR3 comprises 15 residues. From germline, CDR1 is MNHEY and CDR2 SMNVEV (reference sequence). The V and J ends lost 5 bases and 8 bases respectively, with 19 bases between them.

The chain links TRBV7-9 to TRBJ2-3; 13 bases align to TRBD2. The ends lost 6 bases at V and 6 bases at J; junction bases unmatched: 9. Germline V CDR1 and CDR2: SEHNR, FQNEAQ (reference sequence). This CDR3 contains 16 residues. CDR3 nucleotides: TGTGCCAGCAGATCGGGACTAGCGGGACGGGTGGATACGCAGTATTTT. It encodes CASRSGLAGRVDTQYF.

This chain connects TRBV15 to TRBJ2-5, with 9 bases identical to TRBD1. CDR3 length: 16 residues. Looked up from germline, CDR1 is LNHNV and CDR2 is YYDKDF (reference sequence). V dropped 3 bases and J dropped 4; count of bases not matched to a gene: 9. CDR3 loop: CATSRAPRTGAETQYF. CDR3 bases: TGTGCCACCAGCAGGGCCCCAAGGACAGGGGCAGAGACCCAGTACTTC.

This sequence joins TRBV6-1 and TRBJ2-7; 12 bases match TRBD2. This CDR3 has 14 residues. J lost 6 bases, V lost 5 bases, and 5 bases had no gene match. The germline CDR1 and CDR2 sequences are MNHNS and SASEGT. CDR3: CASSRGLAGFEQYF. CDR3 DNA sequence: TGTGCCAGCAGTAGAGGACTAGCGGGATTCGAGCAGTACTTC.

This clone was recorded a few times. The CDR3, as DNA: TGTGCCAGCAGTTCTAGCGGGATTGGGTATACGCAGTATTTT. Its protein is CASSSSGIGYTQYF. This rearrangement joins TRBV6-6 to TRBJ2-3, with 9 bases lining up with TRBD2. This CDR3 has 14 amino acids. V gave up 4 bases and J gave up 7 bases; unmatched junction bases: 6. Per the germline V gene, CDR1 is MNHNY and CDR2 is SVGAGI (reference sequence).

The rearrangement uses TRBV6-4 and TRBJ2-7; unclear D gene. Germline V gives CDR1 MRHNA, CDR2 SNTAGT. Trimming removed 3 bases from V and 6 bases from J, with 12 bases in between. There are 13 residues in the CDR3. The CDR3 sequence: CASSEKLNSEQYF. DNA of the CDR3: TGTGCCAGCAGTGAGAAGCTAAACAGCGAGCAGTACTTC.

V usage is TRBV9 and J usage is TRBJ2-2, with 8 bases matching TRBD2. The CDR3 runs 15 residues. Per the germline V gene, CDR1 is SGDLS and CDR2 is YYNGEE. The J segment lost 6 bases and the V segment lost 4 bases, leaving 8 bases of the junction unmatched. The CDR3 region has the DNA TGTGCCAGCAGCACGGGGGGGGGACACCCCGGGGAGCTGTTTTTT. Amino acids: CASSTGGGHPGELFF. The full variable domain, rest sourced from reference TRBV9 and TRBJ2-2, is DSGVTQTPKHLITATGQRVTLRCSPRSGDLSVYWYQQSLDQGLQFLIQYYNGEERAKGNILERFSAQQFPDLHSELNLSSLELGDSALYFCASSTGGGHPGELFFGEGSRLTVL.

In its sample, this clone was seen a few times. The chain carries TRBV6-1 and TRBJ2-7; tentative D call: TRBD1 (6 bases). Per the germline V gene, CDR1 is MNHNS and CDR2 is SASEGT. The CDR3 is made up of 14 amino acids. Deletions cut 9 bases from V and 7 bases from J, with 22 bases between. CDR3 DNA sequence: TGTGCCAGTACAGGGATCCCCCTCGGACAAGAGCAGTACTTC. This codes for CASTGIPLGQEQYF.

The J gene is TRBJ2-3, the V gene TRBV5-1, with TRBD1 matching 8 bases. This CDR3 has 16 amino acids. The V gene's germline CDR1 is SGHRS and CDR2 YFSETQ. V lost 3 bases to trimming and J lost 3 bases; unmatched junction nucleotides: 9. The DNA of the CDR3 is TGCGCCAGCAGCTCCCGGACAGGGAGTTTGACAGATACGCAGTATTTT. Translation gives CASSSRTGSLTDTQYF.

The chain is built from TRBV14 and TRBJ2-5; maybe TRBD1 (5 bases). Germline CDR1 is SGHDN and CDR2 is FVKESK. The germline V and J ends were trimmed by 0 bases and 2 bases, with 16 bases remaining between them. This CDR3 region has 17 residues. CDR3: CASSQDWSREGQETQYF. The CDR3 DNA reads as TGTGCCAGCAGCCAAGATTGGTCCAGGGAAGGTCAAGAGACCCAGTACTTC.

This clone was seen ten or more times. The rearrangement links TRBV11-2 to TRBJ2-5, with 11 bases identical to TRBD2. Germline CDR1 reads SGHAT; CDR2 reads FQNNGV. Trimming removed 5 bases from V and 5 bases from J; junction bases left unmatched: 10. The CDR3 runs 16 residues. The CDR3 nucleotides read TGTGCCAGCAGCCCGTACTTAGCGGGAGGGCAGGAGACCCAGTACTTC. Its protein product is CASSPYLAGGQETQYF.

This clone was counted only a few times. V usage is TRBV7-6 and J usage is TRBJ2-7, with 14 bases aligning to TRBD2. V gave up 5 bases and J gave up 4 bases; unmatched junction bases: 4. The CDR3 is made up of 15 amino acids. In germline, CDR1 is SGHVS, CDR2 FNYEAQ. The CDR3 DNA reads TGTGCCAGCAGCGAAGGGACTAGCGGGAGTTACGAGCAGTACTTC. Its protein product is CASSEGTSGSYEQYF.

A few counts support this clone. The CDR3 loop reads CASSGQSSYEQYF. The DNA of the CDR3 is TGCGCCAGCAGCGGACAAAGCTCCTACGAGCAGTACTTC. This chain joins TRBV5-1 and TRBJ2-7; possible D gene TRBD1, 5 bases. Trimming removed 4 bases at V and 0 bases at J, with 8 bases between. CDR1 is SGHRS, CDR2 YFSETQ, per germline. The CDR3 consists of 13 residues.

The chain carries TRBV15 and TRBJ2-1; 9 bases match TRBD2. After removal of 3 bases from V and 7 bases from J, the junction contained 7 bases not matched to a gene. Germline V gene data show CDR1 as LNHNV and CDR2 as YYDKDF (reference sequence). The CDR3 runs 15 residues. The CDR3 sequence is CATSSLSGGMNEQFF. In DNA, the CDR3 is TGTGCCACCAGCAGCCTTAGCGGGGGAATGAATGAGCAGTTCTTC. Full variable domain (remainder filled in from reference TRBV15 and TRBJ2-1): DAMVIQNPRYQVTQFGKPVTLSCSQTLNHNVMYWYQQKSSQAPKLLFHYYDKDFNNEADTPDNFQSRRPNTSFCFLDIRSPGLGDTAMYLCATSSLSGGMNEQFFGPGTRLTVL.

This clone showed up just a few times. The J gene is TRBJ1-2, the V gene TRBV6-6; no clear D. This CDR3 region has 13 residues. The V and J ends lost 8 bases and 3 bases respectively, with 13 bases between them. Germline assignment: CDR1 MNHNY and CDR2 SVGAGI (reference sequence). The CDR3 coding sequence is TGTGCCAGCGCTGGTCGGTCCGACTATGGCTACACCTTC. It translates to CASAGRSDYGYTF.

V is TRBV5-1 and J is TRBJ2-1, with 16 bases aligning to TRBD2. CDR1 is SGHRS, CDR2 YFSETQ, per germline. Losses at the gene ends were 4 bases for V and 8 bases for J; bases not matched to a gene: 3. The CDR3 runs 15 residues. The CDR3 region has the DNA TGCGCCAGCAGCCCGGGACTAGCGGGAGGGCATGAGCAGTTCTTC. Protein: CASSPGLAGGHEQFF. Variable domain in full (rest from reference TRBV5-1 and TRBJ2-1): KAGVTQTPRYLIKTRGQQVTLSCSPISGHRSVSWYQQTPGQGLQFLFEYFSETQRNKGNFPGRFSGRQFSNSRSEMNVSTLELGDSALYLCASSPGLAGGHEQFFGPGTRLTVL.

The chain uses TRBV19 and TRBJ2-7; 13 bases line up with TRBD2. The junction had 4 bases not matched to a gene; V was cut back by 3 bases and J by 2 bases. Looked up from germline, CDR1 is LNHDA and CDR2 is SQIVND (reference sequence). The CDR3 covers 16 residues. CDR3 sequence (DNA): TGTGCCAGTAGTATCACCGGGACTAGCGGGGCCTACGAGCAGTACTTC. Residues: CASSITGTSGAYEQYF.

This clone was detected a few times. CDR3 sequence: CASSPRGALIIYGYTF. The CDR3 DNA is TGTGCCAGCAGTCCCCGGGGAGCCCTTATAATCTATGGCTACACCTTC. This sequence joins TRBV28 and TRBJ1-2, with unresolved D. The CDR3 is made up of 16 amino acids. Germline V lookup: CDR1 MDHEN, CDR2 SYDVKM. V shed 5 bases and J shed 4 bases, with 20 bases lying between them.